This T cell receptor beta chain was recorded in a study of T cell responses to AZD1222 COVID-19 vaccine. This table comes from immunoSEQ multiplex PCR, and its TCRdb copy is limited to in-frame clones, with some not included. The sample contains some 96,000 clones, approximately 89% of which appear only once. The CDR3 runs to 13 residues. Trimming shortened V by 3 bases and J by 2 bases, and 7 bases separated the two germline ends. The chain links TRBV12-3 or TRBV12-4 to TRBJ1-2; D gene ambiguous. This receptor was taken from an adult in good health. Sequenced here: peripheral blood, sampled on day 0 of MenACWY control vaccination. The DNA of the CDR3 is TGTGCCAGCAGTTTTGTAGTCAACTATGGCTACACCTTC. Translated, it gives CASSFVVNYGYTF.